This T cell receptor beta chain comes out of a study of blood T cell repertoires in COVID-19. Study overall: From T cells, B-cell-depleted T cells, or PBMCs came the material, which was cDNA or gDNA.

TCRdb's table, derived via immunoSEQ multiplex PCR, lists solely in-frame clones and lacks some. The table records 150,000 to 180,000 clones, just under 85% of them present only once. Germline-derived CDR1 and CDR2 are LNHDA and SQIVND (reference sequence). Trimming shortened V by 2 bases and J by 8 bases, and 15 bases separated the two germline ends. This CDR3 comprises 14 residues. Specimen: peripheral blood. The chain couples TRBV19 to TRBJ1-2; a possible D gene is TRBD1 (5 bases). The TCR sequence derives from a woman aged 60-75 years with acute or convalescent COVID-19. The CDR3 protein is CASSILRGSEGYTF. The CDR3 DNA sequence: TGTGCCAGTAGTATACTTCGGGGGTCGGAGGGCTACACCTTC.